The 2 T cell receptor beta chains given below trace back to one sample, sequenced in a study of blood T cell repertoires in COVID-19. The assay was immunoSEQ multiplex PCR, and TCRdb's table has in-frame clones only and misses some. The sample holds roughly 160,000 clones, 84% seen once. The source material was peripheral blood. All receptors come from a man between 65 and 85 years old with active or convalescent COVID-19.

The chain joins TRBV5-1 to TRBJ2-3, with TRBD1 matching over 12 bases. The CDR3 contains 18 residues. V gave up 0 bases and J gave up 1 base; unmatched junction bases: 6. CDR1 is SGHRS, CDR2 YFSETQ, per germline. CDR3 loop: CASSLGSGTGGRTDTQYF. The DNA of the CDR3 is TGCGCCAGCAGCTTGGGCTCCGGGACAGGGGGCCGCACAGATACGCAGTATTTT.

This CDR3 reads CASSLTGGNEKLFF. The CDR3 nucleotides read TGTGCCAGCAGTTTGACAGGGGGCAATGAAAAACTGTTTTTT. The J gene is TRBJ1-4, the V gene TRBV6-5, with TRBD1 matching over 10 bases. Germline CDR1 MNHEY, CDR2 SVGAGI. J lost 5 bases, V lost 4 bases, and 1 base had no gene match. The CDR3 covers 14 residues.